The 29 T cell receptor beta chains below come from one sample, sequenced in a study of CD8 T cells in ankylosing spondylitis. Each CDR3 protein is one row after TCRdb ran MiXCR on the 5' RACE reads. The data show roughly 230,000 distinct CDR3 sequences, over 7% seen once. The sequenced material came from blood, either unsorted or a sorted T cell fraction (not recorded which). These receptor sequences come from a female donor with ankylosing spondylitis or in good health (not recorded which).

There are many counts of this clonotype. The V call is TRBV28, the J call TRBJ2-1, with 12 bases lining up with TRBD2. The germline CDR1 and CDR2 sequences are MDHEN and SYDVKM. The CDR3 is made up of 17 amino acids. The V segment lost 3 bases and the J segment 5 bases; nucleotides outside the gene matches: 8. CDR3 coding DNA: TGTGCCAGCAGTTTCCCTTCGACTAGCGGGGGAGACAATGAGCAGTTCTTC. This translates into CASSFPSTSGGDNEQFF.

This clonotype was observed a few times. The genes are TRBV7-8 and TRBJ2-7; D not certain. This CDR3 region has 14 residues. The V gene's germline CDR1 is SGHVS and CDR2 FQNEAQ. With 5 bases removed from V and 2 bases from J, the gap between germline ends came to 13 bases. CDR3 bases: TGTGCCAGCAGCCTACATGAGCCCCCCTACGAGCAGTACTTC. This sequence encodes CASSLHEPPYEQYF.

The sample holds a few counts of this clonotype. V usage is TRBV7-3 and J usage is TRBJ2-2, with D perhaps TRBD2 (6 bases). CDR1 is SGHTA and CDR2 is FQGTGA in the germline V gene. The germline V and J ends were trimmed by 5 bases and 8 bases, with 12 bases remaining between them. The CDR3 has 13 residues. The CDR3 is CASSPSGAGELFF. The CDR3 DNA sequence: TGTGCCAGCAGCCCCTCGGGAGCGGGGGAGCTGTTTTTT.

The table lists this clonotype with many counts. The chain couples TRBV7-2 to TRBJ1-6; possible D gene TRBD1, 5 bases. V gave up 5 bases and J gave up 4 bases, with 12 bases separating them. In germline, CDR1 is SGHTA, CDR2 FQGNSA. The CDR3 is 15 amino acids. The CDR3 protein is CASSERGGYNSPLHF. The CDR3 nucleotides read TGTGCCAGCAGCGAGCGGGGGGGGTATAATTCACCCCTCCACTTT.

This clonotype was observed many times. V gene TRBV29-1 combines with J gene TRBJ2-3; a weak D match, TRBD1 (5 bases). The germline gives CDR1 SQVTM, CDR2 ANQGSEA. The CDR3 consists of 13 residues. Deletions cut 3 bases from V and 3 bases from J, with 10 bases between. In DNA, the CDR3 is TGCAGCGTTGAGGCACAGGCAACAGATACGCAGTATTTT. It codes for CSVEAQATDTQYF.

This clonotype has a count of ten or more. The rearrangement links TRBV7-6 to TRBJ2-7; D is ambiguous. The CDR3 covers 13 residues. The V gene's germline CDR1 is SGHVS and CDR2 FNYEAQ. Trimming took off 5 bases at V and 2 bases at J, with 10 bases between the two ends. The CDR3 DNA is TGTGCCAGCAGCGCCCTTCCCACCTACGAGCAGTACTTC. Amino acid sequence: CASSALPTYEQYF. The whole variable domain, remainder taken from reference TRBV7-6 and TRBJ2-7, is GAGVSQSPRYKVTKRGQDVALRCDPISGHVSLYWYRQALGQGPEFLTYFNYEAQQDKSGLPNDRFSAERPEGSISTLTIQRTEQRDSAMYRCASSALPTYEQYFGPGTRLTVT.

This clonotype was detected ten times or more. V usage is TRBV14 and J usage is TRBJ1-1; D is unclear. Germline V lookup: CDR1 SGHDN, CDR2 FVKESK. V was shortened by 1 base and J by 7 bases, with 16 bases between the two germline ends. This CDR3 spans 15 amino acids. The CDR3 loop reads CASSQARVGDFEAFF. The DNA of the CDR3 is TGTGCCAGCAGCCAAGCTAGAGTAGGAGACTTTGAAGCTTTCTTT.

Points on this clonotype: A much bigger clone sits one base away, suggesting this may be a read error. The rearrangement joins TRBV20-1 to TRBJ2-1; D perhaps matches TRBD2 (5 bases). CDR1 is DFQATT and CDR2 is SNEGSKA in the germline V gene (reference sequence). The CDR3 extends over 13 amino acids. The CDR3 loop is CCARGQTYNEQFF. In DNA form, the CDR3 reads TGCTGTGCTAGAGGGCAGACCTACAATGAGCAGTTCTTC.

The rearrangement joins TRBV30 to TRBJ2-5, with D possibly matching TRBD1 (5 bases). V was pared by 2 bases and J by 2 bases, with 9 bases between. The CDR3 is 13 amino acids. Germline assignment: CDR1 GTSNPN and CDR2 SVGIG (reference sequence). Written as DNA, the CDR3 is TGTGCCTGGAGTCTCCGACAGCAAGAGACCCAGTACTTC. Protein: CAWSLRQQETQYF. The full variable domain, with the rest looked up from reference TRBV30 and TRBJ2-5, is SQTIHQWPATLVQPVGSPLSLECTVEGTSNPNLYWYRQAAGRGLQLLFYSVGIGQISSEVPQNLSASRPQDRQFILSSKKLLLSDSGFYLCAWSLRQQETQYFGPGTRLLVL.

In its sample, this clonotype was seen many times. This chain links TRBV20-1 with TRBJ2-4, with TRBD2 matching 7 bases. CDR3 length: 16 amino acids. The trim removed 5 bases at V and 4 bases at J, leaving 14 bases unmatched. CDR1 and CDR2 from the germline V gene are DFQATT and SNEGSKA (reference sequence). The CDR3 here is CSAGLAASGGKNIQYF. The CDR3 DNA follows: TGCAGTGCTGGTCTAGCGGCCTCCGGAGGGAAAAACATTCAGTACTTC.

This chain connects TRBV7-9 to TRBJ2-4; D is possibly TRBD1 (5 bases). From germline, CDR1 is SEHNR and CDR2 FQNEAQ (reference sequence). The CDR3 is made up of 12 amino acids. Trimming left V 5 bases short and J 7 bases short, with 9 bases between. The CDR3 sequence is CASSMPGNIQYF. The CDR3 bases are TGTGCCAGCAGCATGCCAGGGAACATTCAGTACTTC.

The CDR3 region has the DNA TGTGCCAGCAGTCCGACCCCCCAGGGGAGTTTTAATTCACCCCTCCACTTT. Protein product: CASSPTPQGSFNSPLHF. This chain uses TRBV5-5 with TRBJ1-6; a weak D match, TRBD1 (6 bases). V shed 5 bases and J shed 6 bases, with 21 bases lying between them. The V gene's germline CDR1 is SGHKS and CDR2 YYEKEE (reference sequence). The CDR3 extends over 17 amino acids.

This clonotype was seen at least ten times. CDR3 loop: CSVGDRGTGELFF. CDR3 bases: TGCAGCGTTGGGGACAGGGGTACCGGGGAGCTGTTTTTT. The rearrangement joins TRBV29-1 to TRBJ2-2, with 10 nucleotides matching TRBD1. The CDR3 is 13 residues long. Germline CDR1 and CDR2: SQVTM and ANQGSEA. V was pared by 4 bases and J by 5 bases, with 1 base of the junction left unmatched.

This clonotype was seen a handful of times. As DNA, the CDR3 is TGTGCCAGCACTGGTCCTCGGTGGGGACAGCCGAATGAAAAACTGTTTTTT. Residues: CASTGPRWGQPNEKLFF. This chain links TRBV6-1 with TRBJ1-4; 7 nucleotides agree with TRBD1. With V trimmed by 7 bases and J by 5 bases, 16 bases remained unmatched. CDR1 and CDR2 from the germline V gene are MNHNS and SASEGT. This CDR3 region has 17 residues.

This clonotype came up many times. This chain connects TRBV7-2 to TRBJ2-5; D unresolved. V shed 3 bases and J shed 1 base, with 12 bases lying between them. Germline V lookup: CDR1 SGHTA, CDR2 FQGNSA. There are 15 residues in the CDR3. CDR3 in DNA: TGTGCCAGCAGCTTGGTGTTAGGACCCCAAGAGACCCAGTACTTC. Its translation: CASSLVLGPQETQYF.

CDR3: CASSVESLGYGYTF. CDR3 nucleotide sequence: TGTGCCAGCAGCGTAGAGTCTCTGGGCTATGGCTACACCTTC. V is TRBV9 and J is TRBJ1-2; D is ambiguous. Germline V gene sequence: CDR1 SGDLS, CDR2 YYNGEE. The CDR3 spans 14 residues. Trimming shortened V by 0 bases and J by 4 bases, and 10 bases separated the two germline ends.

This clonotype was found many times. The rearrangement links TRBV6-2 or TRBV6-3 to TRBJ2-1, with 11 positions matching TRBD2. The CDR3 covers 15 residues. J gave up 6 bases and V 7 bases, and 8 bases lay outside the gene matches. CDR1 MNHEY and CDR2 SVGEGT come from the germline V gene. CDR3 loop: CASNSGRARSNEQFF. The CDR3 DNA reads as TGTGCCAGCAATAGCGGGAGGGCCAGATCCAATGAGCAGTTCTTC.

Concerning this clonotype itself: A much bigger clone sits one base away, suggesting this may be a read error. The CDR3 coding sequence is TGCAGTACCCCTCCCGGACAGATCAATCAGCCCCAGCATTTT. It codes for CSTPPGQINQPQHF. The rearrangement uses TRBV20-1 and TRBJ1-5; tentative D call: TRBD1 (6 bases). The CDR3 spans 14 residues. Trimming left V 8 bases short and J 3 bases short, with 17 bases between. Germline V gene data show CDR1 as DFQATT and CDR2 as SNEGSKA (reference sequence).

The chain combines TRBV20-1 with TRBJ1-5; D perhaps matches TRBD1 (5 bases). V lost 5 bases and J 9 bases, leaving 14 bases between the germline ends. Per the germline V gene, CDR1 is DFQATT and CDR2 is SNEGSKA (reference sequence). The CDR3 is 12 residues long. Here the CDR3 reads CSAPWGGTPQHF. The CDR3 coding sequence is TGCAGTGCTCCCTGGGGGGGTACGCCCCAGCATTTT.

The table lists this clonotype with a few counts. The V and J genes are TRBV20-1 and TRBJ2-1, with D perhaps TRBD1 or TRBD2 (5 bases each). CDR3 length: 14 amino acids. CDR1 is DFQATT, CDR2 SNEGSKA, per germline (reference sequence). Trimming removed 2 bases from V and 5 bases from J, with 13 bases in between. The CDR3 nucleotides read TGCAGTGCTAGACGGGACGCCTATAACAATGAGCAGTTCTTC. Amino acids: CSARRDAYNNEQFF.

At least ten counts were recorded for this clonotype. The chain carries TRBV19 and TRBJ2-2; 12 bases align to TRBD2. The CDR3 is 17 residues long. Germline V gives CDR1 LNHDA, CDR2 SQIVND (reference sequence). The J segment lost 2 bases and the V segment lost 5 bases, leaving 6 bases of the junction unmatched. CDR3: CASSRGLAGPNTGELFF. CDR3 DNA sequence: TGTGCCAGTAGTCGAGGACTAGCGGGGCCAAACACCGGGGAGCTGTTTTTT.

Many counts were recorded for this clonotype. V usage is TRBV5-1 and J usage is TRBJ2-1, with 10 bases that match TRBD1. The CDR3 runs 16 residues. V lost 0 bases and J lost 0; bases outside the gene matches: 0. The V gene's germline CDR1 is SGHRS and CDR2 YFSETQ. The DNA for the CDR3 is TGCGCCAGCAGCTTGGGGGACAGGGGCTCCTACAATGAGCAGTTCTTC. Amino acid sequence: CASSLGDRGSYNEQFF.

This clonotype was counted only a few times. V and J are TRBV15 and TRBJ2-3; D is unresolved. CDR1 is LNHNV and CDR2 is YYDKDF in the germline V gene (reference sequence). This CDR3 comprises 11 residues. The CDR3 protein is CLFLGTDTQYF. Written as DNA, the CDR3 is TGTTTGTTCTTGGGGACAGATACGCAGTATTTT.

This clonotype was observed a handful of times. The chain couples TRBV18 to TRBJ1-1; 7 positions match TRBD1. V was clipped by 5 bases and J by 1 base; unmatched bases: 1. This CDR3 spans 13 amino acids. Looked up from germline, CDR1 is KGHSH and CDR2 is LQKENI. In DNA, the CDR3 is TGTGCCAGCTCAGCAGGGGGGAACACTGAAGCTTTCTTT. The encoded protein is CASSAGGNTEAFF.

This clonotype was seen at least ten times. This sequence joins TRBV5-6 and TRBJ1-2; D is unclear. The germline V gene encodes CDR1 SGHDT and CDR2 YYEEEE. The V and J ends lost 2 bases and 6 bases respectively, with 11 bases between them. This CDR3 has 13 amino acids. In DNA, the CDR3 is TGTGCCAGCAGCTTTTCCCAGGTTCATGGCTACACCTTC. Translated, it gives CASSFSQVHGYTF.

In this sample, this clonotype turned up many times. This chain joins TRBV6-2 or TRBV6-3 and TRBJ2-7, with TRBD2 matching over 8 bases. Trimming cost V 3 bases and J 2 bases; bases outside gene matches: 6. The CDR3 has 15 residues. The V gene's germline CDR1 is MNHEY and CDR2 SVGEGT. CDR3 loop: CASSYKSGRAYEQYF. The CDR3 DNA follows: TGTGCCAGCAGTTATAAGAGCGGGAGAGCCTACGAGCAGTACTTC.

This clonotype was recorded at least ten times. The chain uses TRBV15 and TRBJ2-2; 7 nucleotides align to TRBD1. V shed 6 bases and J 5 bases; nucleotides not matched to a gene: 6. This CDR3 has 14 residues. The germline V gene has CDR1 LNHNV and CDR2 YYDKDF (reference sequence). The DNA of the CDR3 is TGTGCCACCAGAGAAGGGGGCGGTACCGGGGAGCTGTTTTTT. Amino acid sequence: CATREGGGTGELFF.

Ten or more counts support this clonotype. The chain joins TRBV20-1 to TRBJ2-3; D is unresolved. V lost 2 bases to trimming and J lost 5 bases, with 5 bases between them. The CDR3 totals 11 residues. CDR1 DFQATT and CDR2 SNEGSKA come from the germline V gene (reference sequence). CDR3 region: CSARLGDTQYF. CDR3 bases: TGCAGTGCTAGACTAGGAGATACGCAGTATTTT.

This clonotype was seen at least ten times. The chain recombines TRBV10-3 with TRBJ2-2; D is possibly TRBD1 (5 bases). The CDR3 consists of 14 residues. From germline, CDR1 is ENHRY and CDR2 SYGVKD. The V and J ends lost 6 bases and 4 bases respectively, with 12 bases between them. Here the CDR3 reads CAIRGADSTGELFF. In DNA form, the CDR3 reads TGTGCCATCAGAGGGGCAGACTCCACCGGGGAGCTGTTTTTT.